This T cell receptor (beta chain) was documented in a study of cytomegalovirus exposure and HLA in healthy donors. Points from the study as a whole: There were several of the most significant clusters that appeared linked to common viral pathogens in a later analysis. The authors reported that TCR beta sequences could predict HLA-A and HLA-B alleles. These predictions were accurate for most subjects in the first cohort.

This CDR3 has 14 amino acids. The junction had 4 bases not matched to a gene; V was cut back by 4 bases and J by 2 bases. Germline CDR1 SGHDT, CDR2 YYEEEE. About this clone: Antigen unknown.

Primers for the PCR totalled 60 Vbeta and 13 Jbeta. Authors' methods: In a later analysis, the count reached 76 million or so unique TCR beta chains, with roughly 9.9 million shared. Data came from immunoSEQ multiplex PCR; TCRdb stores just in-frame clones and leaves some out. The V and J calls and the clone size are those of that table, but D and trimming were determined from the DNA. Of some 190,000 clones listed, around 85% were seen once; the top ten hold about 1.8%. The origin of this receptor is a young man in good health and CMV-seronegative. Sequencing input: PBMCs. The chain couples TRBV5-6 to TRBJ2-5; 8 positions agree with TRBD1. The CDR3 nucleotides read TGTGCCAGCAGCCCCCGGACAGGGCAAGAGACCCAGTACTTC. Residues: CASSPRTGQETQYF.